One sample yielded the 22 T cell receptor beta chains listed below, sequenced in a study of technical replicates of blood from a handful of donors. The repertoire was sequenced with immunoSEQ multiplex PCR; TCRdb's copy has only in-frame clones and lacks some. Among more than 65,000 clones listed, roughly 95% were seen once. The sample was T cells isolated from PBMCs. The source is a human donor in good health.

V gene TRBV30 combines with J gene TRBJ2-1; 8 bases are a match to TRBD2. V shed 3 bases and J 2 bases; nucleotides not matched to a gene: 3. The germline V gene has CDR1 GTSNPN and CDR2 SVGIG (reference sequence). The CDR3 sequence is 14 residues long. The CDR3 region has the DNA TGTGCCTGGAGGACTAGCGCGACCTACAATGAGCAGTTCTTC. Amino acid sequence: CAWRTSATYNEQFF. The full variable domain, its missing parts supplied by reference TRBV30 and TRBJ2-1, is SQTIHQWPATLVQPVGSPLSLECTVEGTSNPNLYWYRQAAGRGLQLLFYSVGIGQISSEVPQNLSASRPQDRQFILSSKKLLLSDSGFYLCAWRTSATYNEQFFGPGTRLTVL.

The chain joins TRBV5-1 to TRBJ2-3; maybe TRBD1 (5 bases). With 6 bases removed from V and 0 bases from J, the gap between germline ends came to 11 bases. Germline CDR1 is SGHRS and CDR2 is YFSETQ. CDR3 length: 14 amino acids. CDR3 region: CASTPTASTDTQYF. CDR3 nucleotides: TGCGCCAGCACCCCGACAGCTAGCACAGATACGCAGTATTTT.

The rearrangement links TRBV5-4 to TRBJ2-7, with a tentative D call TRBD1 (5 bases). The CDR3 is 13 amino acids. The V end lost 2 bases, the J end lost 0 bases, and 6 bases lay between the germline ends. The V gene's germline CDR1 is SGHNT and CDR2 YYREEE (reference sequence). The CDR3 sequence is CASSLGASYEQYF. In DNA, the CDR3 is TGTGCCAGCAGCTTAGGGGCCTCCTACGAGCAGTACTTC. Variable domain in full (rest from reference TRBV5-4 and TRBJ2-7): ETGVTQSPTHLIKTRGQQVTLRCSSQSGHNTVSWYQQALGQGPQFIFQYYREEENGRGNFPPRFSGLQFPNYSSELNVNALELDDSALYLCASSLGASYEQYFGPGTRLTVT.

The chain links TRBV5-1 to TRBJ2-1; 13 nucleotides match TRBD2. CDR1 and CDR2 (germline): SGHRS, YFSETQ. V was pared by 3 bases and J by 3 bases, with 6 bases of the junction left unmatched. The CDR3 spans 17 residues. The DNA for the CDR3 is TGCGCCAGCAGCTGGACTAGCGGGAGTCTGATCTACAATGAGCAGTTCTTC. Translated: CASSWTSGSLIYNEQFF. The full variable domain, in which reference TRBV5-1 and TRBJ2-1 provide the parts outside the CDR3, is KAGVTQTPRYLIKTRGQQVTLSCSPISGHRSVSWYQQTPGQGLQFLFEYFSETQRNKGNFPGRFSGRQFSNSRSEMNVSTLELGDSALYLCASSWTSGSLIYNEQFFGPGTRLTVL.

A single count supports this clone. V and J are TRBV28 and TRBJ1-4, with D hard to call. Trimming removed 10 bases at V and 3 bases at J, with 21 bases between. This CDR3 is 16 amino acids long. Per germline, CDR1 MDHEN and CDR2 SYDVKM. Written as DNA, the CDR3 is TGTGCCACCGGAACCGAGGGCTATTGGGCTAATGAAAAACTGTTTTTT. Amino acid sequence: CATGTEGYWANEKLFF.

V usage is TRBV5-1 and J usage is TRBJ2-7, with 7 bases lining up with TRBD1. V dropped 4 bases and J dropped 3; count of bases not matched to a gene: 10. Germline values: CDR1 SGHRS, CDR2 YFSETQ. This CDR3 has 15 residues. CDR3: CASSATGTDDYEQYF. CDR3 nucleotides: TGCGCCAGCAGCGCTACCGGGACAGATGACTACGAGCAGTACTTC.

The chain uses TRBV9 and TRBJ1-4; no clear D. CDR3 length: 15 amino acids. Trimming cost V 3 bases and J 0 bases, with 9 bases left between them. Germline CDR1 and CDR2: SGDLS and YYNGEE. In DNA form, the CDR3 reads TGTGCCAGCAGCGCCGACGGAGCAACTAATGAAAAACTGTTTTTT. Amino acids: CASSADGATNEKLFF. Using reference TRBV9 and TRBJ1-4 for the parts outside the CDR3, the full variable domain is DSGVTQTPKHLITATGQRVTLRCSPRSGDLSVYWYQQSLDQGLQFLIQYYNGEERAKGNILERFSAQQFPDLHSELNLSSLELGDSALYFCASSADGATNEKLFFGSGTQLSVL.

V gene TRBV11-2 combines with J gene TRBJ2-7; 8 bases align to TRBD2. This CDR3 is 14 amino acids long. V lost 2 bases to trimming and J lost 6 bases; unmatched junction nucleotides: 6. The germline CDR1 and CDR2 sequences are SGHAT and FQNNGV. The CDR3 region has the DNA TGTGCCAGCAGCTTACCGGGACTAGTAGCCGAGCAGTACTTC. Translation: CASSLPGLVAEQYF.

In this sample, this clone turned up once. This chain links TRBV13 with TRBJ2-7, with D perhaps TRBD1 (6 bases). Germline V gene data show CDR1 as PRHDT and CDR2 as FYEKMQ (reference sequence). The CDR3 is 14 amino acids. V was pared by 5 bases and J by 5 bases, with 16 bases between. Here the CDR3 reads CASSQYREPDEQYF. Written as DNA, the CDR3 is TGTGCCAGCAGCCAATACAGGGAACCTGACGAGCAGTACTTC. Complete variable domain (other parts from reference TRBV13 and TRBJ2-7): AAGVIQSPRHLIKEKRETATLKCYPIPRHDTVYWYQQGPGQDPQFLISFYEKMQSDKGSIPDRFSAQQFSDYHSELNMSSLELGDSALYFCASSQYREPDEQYFGPGTRLTVT.

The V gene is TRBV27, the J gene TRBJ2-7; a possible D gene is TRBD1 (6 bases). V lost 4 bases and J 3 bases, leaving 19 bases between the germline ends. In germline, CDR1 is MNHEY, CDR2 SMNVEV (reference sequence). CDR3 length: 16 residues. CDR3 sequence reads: CASSSSTGTTSYEQYF. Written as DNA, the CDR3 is TGTGCCAGCAGTTCCTCCACCGGGACAACTAGCTACGAGCAGTACTTC.

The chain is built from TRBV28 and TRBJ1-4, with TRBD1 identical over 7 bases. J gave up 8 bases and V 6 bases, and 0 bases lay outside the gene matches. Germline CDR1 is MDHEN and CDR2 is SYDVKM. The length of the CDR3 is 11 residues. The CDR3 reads CASRTGEKLFF. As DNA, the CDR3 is TGTGCCAGCAGGACAGGGGAAAAACTGTTTTTT.

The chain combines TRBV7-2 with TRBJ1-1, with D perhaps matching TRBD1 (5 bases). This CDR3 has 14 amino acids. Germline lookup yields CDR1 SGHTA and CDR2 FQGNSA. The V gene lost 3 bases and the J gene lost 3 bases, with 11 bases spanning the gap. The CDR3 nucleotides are TGTGCCAGCAGCTTTGCGGGGGGGGACACTGAAGCTTTCTTT. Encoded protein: CASSFAGGDTEAFF.

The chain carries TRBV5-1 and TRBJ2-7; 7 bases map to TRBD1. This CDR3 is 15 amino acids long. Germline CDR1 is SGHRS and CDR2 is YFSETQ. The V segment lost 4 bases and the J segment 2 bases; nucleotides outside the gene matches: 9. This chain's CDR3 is CASSALFGQAYEQYF. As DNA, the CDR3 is TGCGCCAGCAGCGCCCTTTTCGGACAGGCCTACGAGCAGTACTTC.

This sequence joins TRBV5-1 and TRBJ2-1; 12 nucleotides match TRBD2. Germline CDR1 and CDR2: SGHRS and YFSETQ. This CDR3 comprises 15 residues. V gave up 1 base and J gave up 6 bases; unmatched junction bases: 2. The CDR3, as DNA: TGCGCCAGCAGCTTGCGGACTAGCGGGGTCAATGAGCAGTTCTTC. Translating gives CASSLRTSGVNEQFF.

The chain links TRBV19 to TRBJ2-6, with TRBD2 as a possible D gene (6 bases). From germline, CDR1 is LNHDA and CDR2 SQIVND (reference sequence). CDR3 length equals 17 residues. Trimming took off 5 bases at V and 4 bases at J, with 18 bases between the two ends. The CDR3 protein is CASSLVEGMSGANVLTF. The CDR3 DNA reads TGTGCCAGTAGTCTCGTGGAGGGCATGTCCGGGGCCAACGTCCTGACTTTC.

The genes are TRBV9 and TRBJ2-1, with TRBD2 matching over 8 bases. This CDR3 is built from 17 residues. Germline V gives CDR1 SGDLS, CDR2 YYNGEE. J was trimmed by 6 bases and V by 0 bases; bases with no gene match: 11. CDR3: CASSVDHRLAGGNEQFF. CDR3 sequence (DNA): TGTGCCAGCAGCGTAGACCACCGTCTCGCGGGAGGCAATGAGCAGTTCTTC.

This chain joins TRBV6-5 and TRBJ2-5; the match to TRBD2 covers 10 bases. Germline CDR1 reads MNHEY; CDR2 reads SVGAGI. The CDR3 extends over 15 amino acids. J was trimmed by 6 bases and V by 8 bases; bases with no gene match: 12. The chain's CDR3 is CASSSGLADLQTQYF. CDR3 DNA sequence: TGTGCCAGCTCCTCAGGACTAGCGGACTTGCAGACCCAGTACTTC.

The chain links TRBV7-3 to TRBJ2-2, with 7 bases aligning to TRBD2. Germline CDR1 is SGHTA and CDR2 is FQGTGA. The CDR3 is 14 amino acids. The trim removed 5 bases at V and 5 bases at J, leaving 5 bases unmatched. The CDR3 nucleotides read TGTGCCAGCAGCCCGGGAGGTAAAACCGGGGAGCTGTTTTTT. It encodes CASSPGGKTGELFF.

The CDR3 nucleotides read TGTGCCAGCAGCTGGTTAGCGGGAGTGACTATTACAGATACGCAGTATTTT. Residues: CASSWLAGVTITDTQYF. The genes are TRBV7-9 and TRBJ2-3; 9 bases agree with TRBD2. Trimming took 4 bases from V and 3 from J; bases not matched to a gene: 11. The V gene's germline CDR1 is SEHNR and CDR2 FQNEAQ (reference sequence). There are 17 residues in the CDR3.

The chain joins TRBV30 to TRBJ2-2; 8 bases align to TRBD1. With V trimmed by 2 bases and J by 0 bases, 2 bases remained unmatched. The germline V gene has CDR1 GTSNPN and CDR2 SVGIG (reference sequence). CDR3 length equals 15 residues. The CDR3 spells CAWSPGQANTGELFF. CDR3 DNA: TGTGCCTGGAGTCCGGGACAGGCGAACACCGGGGAGCTGTTTTTT.

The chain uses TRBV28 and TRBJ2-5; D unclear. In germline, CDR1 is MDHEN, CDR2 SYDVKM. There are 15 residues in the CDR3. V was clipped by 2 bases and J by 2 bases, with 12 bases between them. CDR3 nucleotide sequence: TGTGCCAGCAGTTTAAGTTGGTCAGGACAAGAGACCCAGTACTTC. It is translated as CASSLSWSGQETQYF.

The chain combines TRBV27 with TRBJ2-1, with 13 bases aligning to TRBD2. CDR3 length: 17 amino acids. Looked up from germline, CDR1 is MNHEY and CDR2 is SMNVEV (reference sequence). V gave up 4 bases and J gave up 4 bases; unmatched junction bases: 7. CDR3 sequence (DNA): TGTGCCAGCAGTTCTACCCCGGGACTAGCGGGGTACAATGAGCAGTTCTTC. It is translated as CASSSTPGLAGYNEQFF.